These 15 T cell receptor beta chains were sequenced from one sample in a study of T cell changes during pregnancy in multiple sclerosis (dated by TCRdb to the late 2010s). The library was made by the immunoSEQ multiplex PCR assay. TCRdb retrieved this table from immuneACCESS and kept in-frame rearrangements only. Not all clones are present; in checked studies, unresolved V genes account for under half, and no reason is known for the remainder. The sample includes 95,000 to 100,000 clones, with about 92% observed a single time. The ten most abundant clones make up approximately 2.4% of the sample. Sequencing was performed on peripheral blood, taken after pregnancy. These receptors were obtained from a female donor in good health, enrolled as a control in a pregnancy study.

J is TRBJ2-1 and V is TRBV7-9; 7 bases are a match to TRBD2. The V gene's germline CDR1 is SEHNR and CDR2 FQNEAQ (reference sequence). The CDR3 length is 15 residues. Unmatched junction bases numbered 3, after V lost 1 base and J lost 3 bases. CDR3 amino acids: CASSLGSGVYNEQFF. The CDR3 DNA reads as TGTGCCAGCAGCTTAGGGAGCGGGGTCTACAATGAGCAGTTCTTC.

The chain links TRBV6-5 to TRBJ2-5; a weak D match, TRBD1 (5 bases). The DNA end is a closer match to TRBJ2-7, so the J assignment may be wrong. Germline CDR1 is MNHEY and CDR2 is SVGAGI. This CDR3 is 14 amino acids long. The CDR3 reads CASSYSFGASEQYF. CDR3 DNA: TGTGCCAGCAGTTACAGTTTTGGGGCCTCCGAGCAGTACTTC.

This clone was recorded a few times. J is TRBJ2-3 and V is TRBV28; no clear D gene. V was clipped by 9 bases and J by 0 bases, with 7 bases between them. Germline V lookup: CDR1 MDHEN, CDR2 SYDVKM. CDR3 size: 12 residues. The CDR3 coding sequence is TGTGCCAGTGGCGGCAGCACAGATACGCAGTATTTT. It yields the protein CASGGSTDTQYF.

The chain employs TRBV10-3 and TRBJ2-7; tentative D call: TRBD2 (6 bases). Germline assignment: CDR1 ENHRY and CDR2 SYGVKD. The germline V and J ends were trimmed by 2 bases and 2 bases, with 16 bases remaining between them. The CDR3 loop spans 16 amino acids. CDR3 protein: CAISEVGSGVPYEQYF. CDR3 in DNA: TGTGCCATCAGTGAGGTTGGTAGCGGAGTACCCTACGAGCAGTACTTC.

The rearrangement links TRBV29-1 to TRBJ2-5; 9 bases match TRBD2. V lost 5 bases, J lost 4 bases, and 5 bases stayed unmatched. This CDR3 has 13 amino acids. Germline values: CDR1 SQVTM, CDR2 ANQGSEA. DNA of the CDR3: TGCAGCGTTACGGGACTAGCAACAGAGACCCAGTACTTC. This gives the protein CSVTGLATETQYF.

The count of this clone is one. This chain uses TRBV9 with TRBJ2-7, with 12 bases matching TRBD1. Germline V CDR1 and CDR2: SGDLS, YYNGEE. CDR3 length equals 14 residues. Trimming removed 4 bases from V and 4 bases from J; junction bases left unmatched: 3. The DNA for the CDR3 is TGTGCCAGCAGCAGGGGACAGGGGGCGTACGAGCAGTACTTC. Protein sequence: CASSRGQGAYEQYF.

The V call is TRBV28, the J call TRBJ2-1; no reliable D call. The V end lost 8 bases, the J end lost 4 bases, and 9 bases lay between the germline ends. CDR3 length: 12 residues. CDR1 is MDHEN, CDR2 SYDVKM, per germline. CDR3 sequence (DNA): TGTGCCAGCTTCACGAGATACAATGAGCAGTTCTTC. Translated: CASFTRYNEQFF. The entire variable domain, with the rest obtained from reference TRBV28 and TRBJ2-1, is as follows: DVKVTQSSRYLVKRTGEKVFLECVQDMDHENMFWYRQDPGLGLRLIYFSYDVKMKEKGDIPEGYSVSREKKERFSLILESASTNQTSMYLCASFTRYNEQFFGPGTRLTVL.

This clone was detected only once. The CDR3 region is CASRGSGRNHYEQYF. The DNA of the CDR3 is TGTGCCAGCAGGGGGAGCGGGAGGAACCACTACGAGCAGTACTTC. This rearrangement joins TRBV28 to TRBJ2-7; 9 bases match TRBD2. Trimming took 6 bases from V and 3 from J; bases not matched to a gene: 9. Germline V gene lookup returns CDR1 MDHEN and CDR2 SYDVKM. This CDR3 contains 15 residues.

The rearrangement joins TRBV9 to TRBJ1-2; 7 bases match TRBD1. Germline V CDR1 and CDR2: SGDLS, YYNGEE. The CDR3 length is 12 residues. The junction had 5 bases not matched to a gene; V was cut back by 4 bases and J by 8 bases. CDR3 coding DNA: TGTGCCAGCAGCATGACAGGGAACGGCTACACCTTC. This codes for CASSMTGNGYTF.

This chain joins TRBV5-1 and TRBJ1-4, with 7 nucleotides matching TRBD1. The ends lost 0 bases at V and 5 bases at J; junction bases unmatched: 7. Germline-derived CDR1 and CDR2 are SGHRS and YFSETQ. The CDR3 loop spans 16 amino acids. In DNA, the CDR3 is TGCGCCAGCAGCTTGGGAGACAGGGAAAAAAATGAAAAACTGTTTTTT. As protein: CASSLGDREKNEKLFF.

The rearrangement joins TRBV7-5 to TRBJ2-3; the table assigns TRBD1, which was not confirmed against the DNA. TRBV7-5 is noted as a pseudogene. The CDR3 runs to 15 residues. CDR3 coding DNA: TGTGCCAGAAGCCGACGCCATGGACAGGGAGATACGCAGTATTTT. Translating it yields CARSRRHGQGDTQYF.

The V and J genes are TRBV11-2 and TRBJ2-7, with D possibly matching TRBD1 (5 bases). This CDR3 spans 14 amino acids. Per germline, CDR1 SGHAT and CDR2 FQNNGV. V lost 10 bases, J lost 2 bases, and 18 bases lay in between. The CDR3 is CATEAGHSTYEQYF. DNA for the CDR3: TGTGCCACCGAGGCAGGGCACAGCACCTACGAGCAGTACTTC.

This chain connects TRBV7-9 to TRBJ2-3; D unclear. Germline V gives CDR1 SEHNR, CDR2 FQNEAQ (reference sequence). The CDR3 extends over 12 amino acids. V lost 3 bases and J 4 bases, leaving 5 bases between the germline ends. CDR3 coding DNA: TGTGCCAGCAGCTTCCTTTCAGATACGCAGTATTTT. Its protein is CASSFLSDTQYF. Based on the CDR3 plus reference TRBV7-9 and TRBJ2-3, the full variable domain is DTGVSQNPRHKITKRGQNVTFRCDPISEHNRLYWYRQTLGQGPEFLTYFQNEAQLEKSRLLSDRFSAERPKGSFSTLEIQRTEQGDSAMYLCASSFLSDTQYFGPGTRLTVL.

This chain connects TRBV6-6 to TRBJ1-4; maybe TRBD1 (5 bases). The germline gives CDR1 MNHNY, CDR2 SVGAGI (reference sequence). V shed 6 bases and J shed 1 base, with 12 bases lying between them. The CDR3 runs 15 residues. The CDR3 reads CASRKKGLTNEKLFF. As DNA, the CDR3 is TGTGCCAGCAGAAAAAAGGGGTTAACTAATGAAAAACTGTTTTTT.

V is TRBV18 and J is TRBJ2-1; perhaps TRBD2 as D (5 bases). The CDR3 consists of 15 residues. V lost 3 bases and J 4 bases, leaving 13 bases between the germline ends. Germline V lookup: CDR1 KGHSH, CDR2 LQKENI. This chain's CDR3 is CASSPGILTYNEQFF. In nucleotides, the CDR3 is TGTGCCAGCTCACCCGGGATTCTTACTTACAATGAGCAGTTCTTC.